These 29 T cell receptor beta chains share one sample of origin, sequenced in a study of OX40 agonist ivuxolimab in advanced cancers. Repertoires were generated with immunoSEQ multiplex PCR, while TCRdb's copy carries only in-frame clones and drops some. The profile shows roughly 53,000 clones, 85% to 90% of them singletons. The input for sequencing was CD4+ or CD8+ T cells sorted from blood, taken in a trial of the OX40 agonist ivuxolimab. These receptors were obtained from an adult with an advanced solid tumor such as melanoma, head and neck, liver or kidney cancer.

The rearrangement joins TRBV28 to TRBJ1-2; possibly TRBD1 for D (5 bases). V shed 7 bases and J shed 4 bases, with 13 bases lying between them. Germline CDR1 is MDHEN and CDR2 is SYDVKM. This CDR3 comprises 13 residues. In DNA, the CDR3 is TGTGCCAGCACCCAACAGGAGGGCTATGGCTACACCTTC. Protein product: CASTQQEGYGYTF.

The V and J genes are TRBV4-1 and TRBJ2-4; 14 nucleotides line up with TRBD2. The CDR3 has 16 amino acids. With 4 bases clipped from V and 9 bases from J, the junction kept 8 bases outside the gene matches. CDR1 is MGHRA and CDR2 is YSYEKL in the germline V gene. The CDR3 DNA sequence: TGCGCCAGCAGCCCGGGACTAGCGGGAGTTTCCTTCATTCAGTACTTC. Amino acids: CASSPGLAGVSFIQYF.

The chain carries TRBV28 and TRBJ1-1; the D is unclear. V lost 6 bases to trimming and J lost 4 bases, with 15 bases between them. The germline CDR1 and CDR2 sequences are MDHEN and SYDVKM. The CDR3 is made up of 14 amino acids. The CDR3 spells CASSLVISFTEAFF. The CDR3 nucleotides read TGTGCCAGCAGCCTAGTCATTTCCTTCACTGAAGCTTTCTTT.

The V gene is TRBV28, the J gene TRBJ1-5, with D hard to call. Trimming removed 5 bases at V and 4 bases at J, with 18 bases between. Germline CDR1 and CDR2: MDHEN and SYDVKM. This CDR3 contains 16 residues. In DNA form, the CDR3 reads TGTGCCAGCAGTCCCAGCCGGGCAGGTCGAAATCAGCCCCAGCATTTT. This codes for CASSPSRAGRNQPQHF.

The CDR3 here is CASSYSTPEQYF. The CDR3 DNA reads TGTGCCAGCAGTTACTCTACTCCAGAGCAGTACTTC. V is TRBV6-6 and J is TRBJ2-7; D unresolved. Germline V CDR1 and CDR2: MNHNY, SVGAGI (reference sequence). V was trimmed by 0 bases and J by 7 bases, leaving 7 bases between them. The CDR3 covers 12 residues.

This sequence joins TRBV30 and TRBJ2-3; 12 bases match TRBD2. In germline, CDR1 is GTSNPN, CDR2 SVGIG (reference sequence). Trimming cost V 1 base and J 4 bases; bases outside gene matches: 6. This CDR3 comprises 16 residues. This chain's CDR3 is CAWSDGLAGTSDTQYF. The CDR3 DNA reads TGTGCCTGGAGTGACGGACTAGCGGGAACCTCAGATACGCAGTATTTT.

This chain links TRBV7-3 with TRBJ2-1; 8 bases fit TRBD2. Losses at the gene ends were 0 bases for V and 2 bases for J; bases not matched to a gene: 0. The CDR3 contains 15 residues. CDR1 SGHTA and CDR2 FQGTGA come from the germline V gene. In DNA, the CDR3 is TGTGCCAGCAGCTTAACTAGCGGGGCCTACAATGAGCAGTTCTTC. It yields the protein CASSLTSGAYNEQFF.

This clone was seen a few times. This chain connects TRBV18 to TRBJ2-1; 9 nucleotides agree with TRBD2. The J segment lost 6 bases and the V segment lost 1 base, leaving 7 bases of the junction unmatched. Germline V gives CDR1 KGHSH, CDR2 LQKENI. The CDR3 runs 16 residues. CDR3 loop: CASSPLAGDLVNEQFF. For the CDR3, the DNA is TGTGCCAGCTCACCACTAGCGGGAGATCTGGTCAATGAGCAGTTCTTC.

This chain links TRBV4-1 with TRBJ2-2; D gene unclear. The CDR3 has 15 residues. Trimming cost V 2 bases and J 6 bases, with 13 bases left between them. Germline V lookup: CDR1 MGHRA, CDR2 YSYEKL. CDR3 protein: CASSQSSPAPGELFF. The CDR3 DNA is TGCGCCAGCAGCCAATCGAGCCCCGCGCCCGGGGAGCTGTTTTTT.

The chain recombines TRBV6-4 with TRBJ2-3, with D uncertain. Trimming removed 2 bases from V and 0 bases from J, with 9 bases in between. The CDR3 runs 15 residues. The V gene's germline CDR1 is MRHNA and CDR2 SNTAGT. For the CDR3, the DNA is TGTGCCAGCAGTGACCGGCCGTCTAGCACAGATACGCAGTATTTT. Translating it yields CASSDRPSSTDTQYF.

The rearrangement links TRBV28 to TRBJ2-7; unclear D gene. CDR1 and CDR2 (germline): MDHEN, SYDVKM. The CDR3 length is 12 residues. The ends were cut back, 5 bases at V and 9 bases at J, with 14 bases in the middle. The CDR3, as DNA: TGTGCCAGCAGTCCTCGGACCCCGCGGCAGTACTTC. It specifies CASSPRTPRQYF.

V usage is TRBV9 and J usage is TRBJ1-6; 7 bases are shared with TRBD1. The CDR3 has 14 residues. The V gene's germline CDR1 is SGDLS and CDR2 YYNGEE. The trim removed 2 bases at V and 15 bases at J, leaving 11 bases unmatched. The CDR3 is CASSVTADREFLHF. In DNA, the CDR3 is TGTGCCAGCAGCGTTACCGCAGACAGGGAGTTCCTCCACTTT.

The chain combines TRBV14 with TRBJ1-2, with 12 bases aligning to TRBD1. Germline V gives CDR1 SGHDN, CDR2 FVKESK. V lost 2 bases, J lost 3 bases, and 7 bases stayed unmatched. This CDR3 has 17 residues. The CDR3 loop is CASSQTGTGGRDYGYTF. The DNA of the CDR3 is TGTGCCAGCAGCCAAACTGGGACAGGGGGCCGGGACTATGGCTACACCTTC.

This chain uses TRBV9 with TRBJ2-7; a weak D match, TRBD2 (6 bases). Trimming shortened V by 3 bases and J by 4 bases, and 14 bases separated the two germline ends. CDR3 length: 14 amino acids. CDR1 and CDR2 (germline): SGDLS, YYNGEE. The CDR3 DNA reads TGTGCCAGCAGCGCCGGGACTGGGACTTACGAGCAGTACTTC. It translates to CASSAGTGTYEQYF.

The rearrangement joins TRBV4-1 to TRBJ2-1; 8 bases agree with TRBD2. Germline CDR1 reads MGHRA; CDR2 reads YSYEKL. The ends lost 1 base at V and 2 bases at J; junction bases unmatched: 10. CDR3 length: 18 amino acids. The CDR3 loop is CASSQGLGGGRTYNEQFF. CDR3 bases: TGCGCCAGCAGCCAAGGATTGGGAGGCGGGAGGACCTACAATGAGCAGTTCTTC.

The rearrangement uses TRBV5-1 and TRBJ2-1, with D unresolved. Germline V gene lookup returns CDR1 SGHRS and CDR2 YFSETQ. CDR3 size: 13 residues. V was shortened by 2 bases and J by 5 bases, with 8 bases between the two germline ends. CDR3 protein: CASSFGRNNEQFF. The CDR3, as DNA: TGCGCCAGCAGCTTCGGCAGGAACAATGAGCAGTTCTTC.

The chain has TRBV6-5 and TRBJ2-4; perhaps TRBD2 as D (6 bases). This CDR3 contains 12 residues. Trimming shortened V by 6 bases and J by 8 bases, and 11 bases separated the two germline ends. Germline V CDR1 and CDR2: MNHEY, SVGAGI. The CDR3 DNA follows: TGTGCCAGCAGCCTATCGGGAGACATTCAGTACTTC. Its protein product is CASSLSGDIQYF.

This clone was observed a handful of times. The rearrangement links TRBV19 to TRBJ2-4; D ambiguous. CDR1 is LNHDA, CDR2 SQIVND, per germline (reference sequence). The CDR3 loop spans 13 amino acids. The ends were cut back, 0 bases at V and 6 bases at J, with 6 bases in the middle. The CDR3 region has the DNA TGTGCCAGTAGTATAGAATGGGGAAACATTCAGTACTTC. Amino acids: CASSIEWGNIQYF.

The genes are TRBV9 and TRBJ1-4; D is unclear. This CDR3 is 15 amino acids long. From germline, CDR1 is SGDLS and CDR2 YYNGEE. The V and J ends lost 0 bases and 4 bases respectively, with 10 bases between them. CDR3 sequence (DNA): TGTGCCAGCAGCGTAGCTGGGCAGATTAATGAAAAACTGTTTTTT. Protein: CASSVAGQINEKLFF.

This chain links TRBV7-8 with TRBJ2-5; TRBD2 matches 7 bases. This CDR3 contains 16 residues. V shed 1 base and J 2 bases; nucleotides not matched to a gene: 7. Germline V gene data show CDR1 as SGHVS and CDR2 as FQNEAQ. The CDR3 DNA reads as TGTGCCAGCAGCTTAGGTGCGGGAGCCATTCAAGAGACCCAGTACTTC. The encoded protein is CASSLGAGAIQETQYF.

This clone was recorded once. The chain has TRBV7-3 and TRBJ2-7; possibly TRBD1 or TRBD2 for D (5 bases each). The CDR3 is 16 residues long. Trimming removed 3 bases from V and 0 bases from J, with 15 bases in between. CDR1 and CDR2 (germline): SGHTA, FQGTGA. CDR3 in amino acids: CASSFLGEGFSYEQYF. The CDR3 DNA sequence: TGTGCCAGCAGCTTCCTGGGAGAGGGGTTCTCCTACGAGCAGTACTTC. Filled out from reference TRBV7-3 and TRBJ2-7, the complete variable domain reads GAGVSQTPSNKVTEKGKYVELRCDPISGHTALYWYRQSLGQGPEFLIYFQGTGAADDSGLPNDRFFAVRPEGSVSTLKIQRTERGDSAVYLCASSFLGEGFSYEQYFGPGTRLTVT.

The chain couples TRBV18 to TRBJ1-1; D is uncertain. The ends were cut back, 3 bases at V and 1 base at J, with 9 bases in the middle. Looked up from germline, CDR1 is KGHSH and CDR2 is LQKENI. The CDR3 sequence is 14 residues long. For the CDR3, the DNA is TGTGCCAGCTCACCGGACGGGCAGAACACTGAAGCTTTCTTT. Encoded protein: CASSPDGQNTEAFF.

The CDR3 DNA sequence: TGTGCCAGCTCCTCGAACACTGAAGCTTTCTTT. This codes for CASSSNTEAFF. V and J are TRBV18 and TRBJ1-1; D gene ambiguous. Trimming stripped 6 bases from V and 1 base from J, with 3 bases between. Germline CDR1 and CDR2: KGHSH and LQKENI. The CDR3 is 11 amino acids.

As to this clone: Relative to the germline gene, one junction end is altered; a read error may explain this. CDR3 DNA sequence: TGTGCCAGCAGATTAGAACTACCGGGACAACTGAACACTGAAGCTTTCTTT. Its translation is CASRLELPGQLNTEAFF. V gene TRBV7-8 combines with J gene TRBJ1-1, with D perhaps matching TRBD1 (6 bases). The CDR3 covers 17 residues. Germline V gene lookup returns CDR1 SGHVS and CDR2 FQNEAQ.

The CDR3 protein is CASTRWGGLNTGELFF. For the CDR3, the DNA is TGCGCCAGCACCCGGTGGGGGGGGCTGAACACCGGGGAGCTGTTTTTT. The chain couples TRBV5-1 to TRBJ2-2; D possibly corresponds to TRBD2 (7 bases). Trimming pared 6 bases from V and 1 base from J, leaving 16 bases between. CDR3 length: 16 amino acids. CDR1 is SGHRS and CDR2 is YFSETQ in the germline V gene. Filled out from reference TRBV5-1 and TRBJ2-2, the complete variable domain reads KAGVTQTPRYLIKTRGQQVTLSCSPISGHRSVSWYQQTPGQGLQFLFEYFSETQRNKGNFPGRFSGRQFSNSRSEMNVSTLELGDSALYLCASTRWGGLNTGELFFGEGSRLTVL.

CDR3 nucleotide sequence: TGCAGTGCTAGACTTATCTATGGCTACACCTTC. Amino acid sequence: CSARLIYGYTF. The chain carries TRBV20-1 and TRBJ1-2; no definite D call. Looked up from germline, CDR1 is DFQATT and CDR2 is SNEGSKA (reference sequence). V lost 2 bases to trimming and J lost 4 bases, with 5 bases between them. There are 11 residues in the CDR3.

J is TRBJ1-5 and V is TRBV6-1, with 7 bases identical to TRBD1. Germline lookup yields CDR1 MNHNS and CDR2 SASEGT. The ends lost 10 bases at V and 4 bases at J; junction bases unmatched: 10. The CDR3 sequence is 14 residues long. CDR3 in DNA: TGTGCCACCAAGCCGGGACAGAATAATCAGCCCCAGCATTTT. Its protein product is CATKPGQNNQPQHF.

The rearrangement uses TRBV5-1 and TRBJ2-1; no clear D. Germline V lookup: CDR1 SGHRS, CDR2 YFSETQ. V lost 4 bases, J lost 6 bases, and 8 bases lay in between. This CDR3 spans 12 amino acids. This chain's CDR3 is CASSGRLNEQFF. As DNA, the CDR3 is TGCGCCAGCAGCGGGCGCCTCAATGAGCAGTTCTTC. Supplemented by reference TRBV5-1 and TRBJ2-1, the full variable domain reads KAGVTQTPRYLIKTRGQQVTLSCSPISGHRSVSWYQQTPGQGLQFLFEYFSETQRNKGNFPGRFSGRQFSNSRSEMNVSTLELGDSALYLCASSGRLNEQFFGPGTRLTVL.

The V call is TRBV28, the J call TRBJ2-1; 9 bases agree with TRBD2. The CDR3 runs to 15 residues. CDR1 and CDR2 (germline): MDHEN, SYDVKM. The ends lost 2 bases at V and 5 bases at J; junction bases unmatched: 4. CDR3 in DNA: TGTGCCAGCAGTTTAGCGGGAGGGCCCCACAATGAGCAGTTCTTC. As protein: CASSLAGGPHNEQFF. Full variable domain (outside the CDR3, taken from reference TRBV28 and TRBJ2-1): DVKVTQSSRYLVKRTGEKVFLECVQDMDHENMFWYRQDPGLGLRLIYFSYDVKMKEKGDIPEGYSVSREKKERFSLILESASTNQTSMYLCASSLAGGPHNEQFFGPGTRLTVL.